The entry that follows covers one TCR beta chain sequence. No antigen is known for it. This sample stems from a study of OX40 agonist ivuxolimab in advanced cancers. Study-wide background: Six ivuxolimab dose levels, 0.01 to 10 mg/kg, were given intravenously every 2 weeks.

Germline V gene data show CDR1 as SQVTM and CDR2 as ANQGSEA. Trimming removed 3 bases from V and 5 bases from J; junction bases left unmatched: 7. The CDR3 contains 14 residues. Study-wide points: Fewer expanded clones were found on average in CD4+ than in CD8+ T cells. Part of the nonresponder group also had normalized T-cell clonal expansion that was low.

Profiled with immunoSEQ multiplex PCR; TCRdb holds only in-frame clones, not every one. Seen here are 80,000 to 95,000 clones, 70% to 90% observed once, and the top ten hold more than 0.6%. This clonotype originated in an adult with an advanced solid tumor such as melanoma, head and neck, liver or kidney cancer. V gene TRBV29-1 combines with J gene TRBJ2-5; 9 bases are a match to TRBD1. Sequences were derived from CD4+ or CD8+ T cells sorted from blood, sampled in a trial of the OX40 agonist ivuxolimab. The CDR3 reads CSVEETGGRETQYF. The CDR3 bases are TGCAGCGTTGAGGAGACAGGGGGAAGGGAGACCCAGTACTTC.